A selection of T cell receptor beta chains follows, all from one sample in a study of patients and donors after allogeneic stem cell transplantation. TCRdb processed the RT-PCR reads anew with MiXCR; each CDR3 protein has one entry. This sample has about a million distinct CDR3 sequences, with roughly 18% found just once. Sequencing was done on a sample of blood, either unsorted or a sorted T cell fraction (not recorded which). All receptors derive from a human donor who was either an allogeneic HSCT recipient or a stem cell or donor lymphocyte infusion donor (not recorded which). It is not recorded whose cells these are; they may come from a transplant donor. The CDR3 runs from the conserved cysteine through the conserved F or W. D genes are given only for firm matches. The size of a clone is reported for some rows only, either as once, few or many, or as a class for expanded clones.

TRBD1	TRBV15	NA	TRBJ2-7	CDTSRGQWTGSSYEQYF	TGTGACACCAGCAGAGGACAGTGGACAGGCAGCTCCTACGAGCAGTACTTC
NA	TRBV29-1	few	TRBJ2-1	CSIVGSSSYNEQFF	TGCAGCATTGTGGGCAGTAGCTCCTACAATGAGCAGTTCTTC
NA	TRBV14	few	TRBJ2-5	CASSLSQGILETQYF	TGTGCCAGCAGCCTATCTCAGGGGATATTAGAGACCCAGTACTTC
NA	TRBV12-3/TRBV12-4	few	TRBJ1-6	CASRFAGGVHSPLHF	TGTGCCAGCAGGTTCGCGGGGGGGGTGCATTCACCCCTCCACTTT
NA	TRBV20-1	NA	TRBJ1-5	CSARDPGRLNQPQHF	TGCAGTGCTAGAGACCCGGGACGGCTCAATCAGCCCCAGCATTTT
NA	TRBV27	NA	TRBJ2-1	CASSSDRLNEQFF	TGTGCCAGCAGCTCCGACAGGTTGAATGAGCAGTTCTTC
NA	TRBV4-2	few	TRBJ2-1	CASSQAVPPYNEQFF	TGTGCCAGCAGCCAAGCGGTCCCTCCCTACAATGAGCAGTTCTTC
NA	TRBV7-9	few	TRBJ1-1	CASSFSKTGHTEAFF	TGTGCCAGCAGCTTCTCAAAGACCGGGCACACTGAAGCTTTCTTT
NA	TRBV28	many	TRBJ2-7	CASSPPGSRSYEQYF	TGTGCCAGCAGTCCCCCGGGCAGTCGTTCCTACGAGCAGTACTTC
TRBD2	TRBV6-1	NA	TRBJ2-2	CASRKQVMTSDTGELFF	TGTGCCAGCAGAAAGCAGGTTATGACTAGCGACACCGGGGAGCTGTTTTTT
TRBD2	TRBV28	NA	TRBJ2-1	CASSSWTSGSYNEQFF	TGTGCCAGCAGTTCCTGGACTAGCGGGTCCTACAATGAGCAGTTCTTC
TRBD1	TRBV24-1	NA	TRBJ2-3	CATSDLDRGSTDTQYF	TGTGCCACCAGTGACCTGGACAGGGGCAGCACAGATACGCAGTATTTT